Following are 9 T cell receptor beta chains from one sample sequenced in a study of cytomegalovirus exposure and HLA in healthy donors. The PCR was carried out with 60 Vbeta primers and 13 Jbeta primers. Sequencing used immunoSEQ multiplex PCR; TCRdb keeps in-frame clones, though not all of them. The sample has about 170,000 clones; around 85% are singletons. The sequencing sample was made of PBMCs. The receptor set was obtained from a boy aged 2 to 10 in good health and CMV-seronegative.

This chain uses TRBV19 with TRBJ1-4; D call uncertain. CDR1 and CDR2 (germline): LNHDA, SQIVND (reference sequence). The CDR3 sequence is 15 residues long. Trimming cost V 1 base and J 5 bases, with 11 bases left between them. CDR3 nucleotide sequence: TGTGCCAGTAGTATAGGGGCCCGCATAAATGAAAAACTGTTTTTT. Translating it yields CASSIGARINEKLFF.

V usage is TRBV25-1 and J usage is TRBJ1-2; D may be TRBD1 (5 bases). Germline CDR1 and CDR2: MGHDK and SYGVNS. This CDR3 region has 15 residues. V lost 5 bases, J lost 0 bases, and 13 bases lay in between. The CDR3 DNA reads TGTGCCAGCAGTAGAGAAGGGGAAGCTAACTATGGCTACACCTTC. Residues: CASSREGEANYGYTF.

V and J are TRBV7-9 and TRBJ1-3, with no clear D. Germline CDR1 SEHNR, CDR2 FQNEAQ (reference sequence). Trimming removed 5 bases from V and 2 bases from J, with 4 bases in between. The CDR3 length is 12 residues. The CDR3 loop is CASSPTGNTIYF. The CDR3 DNA reads as TGTGCCAGCAGCCCCACTGGAAACACCATATATTTT. The whole variable domain, filled in from reference TRBV7-9 and TRBJ1-3, reads DTGVSQNPRHKITKRGQNVTFRCDPISEHNRLYWYRQTLGQGPEFLTYFQNEAQLEKSRLLSDRFSAERPKGSFSTLEIQRTEQGDSAMYLCASSPTGNTIYFGEGSWLTVV.

The chain recombines TRBV6-5 with TRBJ2-3; perhaps TRBD2 as D (7 bases). Germline lookup yields CDR1 MNHEY and CDR2 SVGAGI. Trimming shortened V by 4 bases and J by 1 base, and 15 bases separated the two germline ends. This CDR3 spans 16 amino acids. CDR3 protein: CASSWGGSPRTDTQYF. The CDR3 DNA sequence: TGTGCCAGCAGTTGGGGGGGCAGCCCGCGCACAGATACGCAGTATTTT.

The chain combines TRBV7-6 with TRBJ2-1; no reliable D call. The CDR3 is 18 amino acids. Germline V CDR1 and CDR2: SGHVS, FNYEAQ. Trimming removed 2 bases from V and 4 bases from J, with 21 bases in between. The CDR3 DNA reads as TGTGCCAGCAGCTTATGGCACTCCGGAAACCGACTGTACAATGAGCAGTTCTTC. Protein product: CASSLWHSGNRLYNEQFF. Full variable domain (outside the CDR3, taken from reference TRBV7-6 and TRBJ2-1): GAGVSQSPRYKVTKRGQDVALRCDPISGHVSLYWYRQALGQGPEFLTYFNYEAQQDKSGLPNDRFSAERPEGSISTLTIQRTEQRDSAMYRCASSLWHSGNRLYNEQFFGPGTRLTVL.

The gene calls are TRBV27 and TRBJ1-5, with 8 bases identical to TRBD1. The germline gives CDR1 MNHEY, CDR2 SMNVEV (reference sequence). After removal of 5 bases from V and 5 bases from J, the junction contained 5 bases not matched to a gene. The CDR3 covers 14 residues. The CDR3 DNA reads TGTGCCAGCAGTATAGACAGGGGAGATCAGCCCCAGCATTTT. Its translation: CASSIDRGDQPQHF.

The chain is built from TRBV19 and TRBJ2-7; D is possibly TRBD1 (6 bases). The CDR3 is 24 residues long. V lost 1 base to trimming and J lost 0 bases, with 37 bases between them. Germline CDR1 is LNHDA and CDR2 is SQIVND (reference sequence). The CDR3 nucleotides read TGTGCCAGTAGTATAGCTTATTACGCCGGTCTGCAGGGGAATGGGGATATAATCTCCTACGAGCAGTACTTC. The encoded protein is CASSIAYYAGLQGNGDIISYEQYF.

The chain couples TRBV4-1 to TRBJ1-5; D may be TRBD1 (5 bases). The germline V and J ends were trimmed by 2 bases and 7 bases, with 21 bases remaining between them. The germline V gene encodes CDR1 MGHRA and CDR2 YSYEKL. The CDR3 contains 17 residues. The CDR3, as DNA: TGCGCCAGCAGCCAACTCCCGGCCCGGGGGTTGGTCCAGCCCCAGCATTTT. Translation gives CASSQLPARGLVQPQHF.

Only a few counts were recorded for this clone. The rearrangement links TRBV6-5 to TRBJ2-6, with D possibly being TRBD1 (5 bases). The CDR3 is 15 residues long. Germline V gene sequence: CDR1 MNHEY, CDR2 SVGAGI. V was pared by 6 bases and J by 2 bases, with 11 bases between. DNA for the CDR3: TGTGCCAGCAGGGTAACAGGCGCTGGGGCCAACGTCCTGACTTTC. Protein product: CASRVTGAGANVLTF.